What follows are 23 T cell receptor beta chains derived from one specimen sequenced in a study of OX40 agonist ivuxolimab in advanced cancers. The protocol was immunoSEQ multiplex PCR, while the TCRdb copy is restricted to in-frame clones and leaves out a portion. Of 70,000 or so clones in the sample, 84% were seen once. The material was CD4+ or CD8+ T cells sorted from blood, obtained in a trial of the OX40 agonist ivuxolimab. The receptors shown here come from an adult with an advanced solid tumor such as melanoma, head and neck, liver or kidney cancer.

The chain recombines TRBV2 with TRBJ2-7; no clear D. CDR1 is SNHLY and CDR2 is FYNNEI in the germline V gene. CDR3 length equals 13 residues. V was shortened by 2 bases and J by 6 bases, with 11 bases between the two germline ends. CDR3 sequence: CASSEWWAPEQYF. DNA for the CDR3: TGTGCCAGCAGTGAATGGTGGGCCCCCGAGCAGTACTTC.

CDR3 coding DNA: TGTGCCAGCAGTGAAGCGGGGCCGTACTATGGCTACACCTTC. Amino acid sequence: CASSEAGPYYGYTF. This chain joins TRBV2 and TRBJ1-2; a weak D match, TRBD1 (5 bases). Germline V gene lookup returns CDR1 SNHLY and CDR2 FYNNEI. Between the trimmed V and J ends, which lost 0 bases and 3 bases, there was a span of 8 bases. The CDR3 is 14 amino acids.

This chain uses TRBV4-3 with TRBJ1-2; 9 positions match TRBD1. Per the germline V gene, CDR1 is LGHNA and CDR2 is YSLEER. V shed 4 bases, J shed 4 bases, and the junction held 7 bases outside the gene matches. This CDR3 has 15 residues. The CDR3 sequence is CASSRDRVGGYGYTF. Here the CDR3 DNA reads TGCGCCAGCAGCCGGGACAGGGTCGGGGGCTATGGCTACACCTTC.

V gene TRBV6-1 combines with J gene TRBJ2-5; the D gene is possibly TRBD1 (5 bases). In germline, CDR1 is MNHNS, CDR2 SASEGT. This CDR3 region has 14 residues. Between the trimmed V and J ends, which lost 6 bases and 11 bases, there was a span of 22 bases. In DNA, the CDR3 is TGTGCCAGCAGGTTAGACAGTTATGCCTACGGGCAGTACTTC. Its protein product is CASRLDSYAYGQYF.

CDR3 region: CASRGDVETQYF. The CDR3 region has the DNA TGTGCCAGCAGAGGGGATGTGGAGACCCAGTACTTC. The V and J genes are TRBV2 and TRBJ2-5; perhaps TRBD1 as D (5 bases). In germline, CDR1 is SNHLY, CDR2 FYNNEI. This CDR3 comprises 12 residues. V was pared by 6 bases and J by 5 bases, with 10 bases between. Complete variable domain (other parts from reference TRBV2 and TRBJ2-5): EPEVTQTPSHQVTQMGQEVILRCVPISNHLYFYWYRQILGQKVEFLVSFYNNEISEKSEIFDDQFSVERPDGSNFTLKIRSTKLEDSAMYFCASRGDVETQYFGPGTRLLVL.

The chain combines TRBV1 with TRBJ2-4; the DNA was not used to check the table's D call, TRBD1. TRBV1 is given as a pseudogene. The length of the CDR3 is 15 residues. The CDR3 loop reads CTSSQRTGNLDIQYF. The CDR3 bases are TGCACCAGCAGCCAAAGGACAGGGAATTTGGACATTCAGTACTTC.

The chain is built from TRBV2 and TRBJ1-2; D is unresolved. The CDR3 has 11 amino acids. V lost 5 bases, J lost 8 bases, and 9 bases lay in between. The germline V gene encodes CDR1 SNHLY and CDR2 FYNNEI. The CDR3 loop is CASSFGIGYTF. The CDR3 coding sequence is TGTGCCAGCAGTTTCGGGATCGGCTACACCTTC.

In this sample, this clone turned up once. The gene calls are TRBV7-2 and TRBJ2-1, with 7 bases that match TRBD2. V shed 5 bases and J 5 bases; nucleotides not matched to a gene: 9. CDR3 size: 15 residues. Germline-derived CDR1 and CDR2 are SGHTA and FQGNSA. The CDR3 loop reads CASSQRDYRNNEQFF. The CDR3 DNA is TGTGCCAGCAGCCAACGGGACTACCGAAACAATGAGCAGTTCTTC.

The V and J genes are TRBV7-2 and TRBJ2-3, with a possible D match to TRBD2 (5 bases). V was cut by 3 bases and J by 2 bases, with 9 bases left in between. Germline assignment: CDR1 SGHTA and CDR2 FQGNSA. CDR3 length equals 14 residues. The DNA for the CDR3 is TGTGCCAGCAGCTTTGAGCGGTCCACAGATACGCAGTATTTT. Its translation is CASSFERSTDTQYF.

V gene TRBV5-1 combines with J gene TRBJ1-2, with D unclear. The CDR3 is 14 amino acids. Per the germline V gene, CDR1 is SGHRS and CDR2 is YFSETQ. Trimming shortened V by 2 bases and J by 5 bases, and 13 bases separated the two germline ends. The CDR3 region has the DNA TGCGCCAGCAGCTTACAAAACGGGGTTTATGGCTACACCTTC. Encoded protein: CASSLQNGVYGYTF.

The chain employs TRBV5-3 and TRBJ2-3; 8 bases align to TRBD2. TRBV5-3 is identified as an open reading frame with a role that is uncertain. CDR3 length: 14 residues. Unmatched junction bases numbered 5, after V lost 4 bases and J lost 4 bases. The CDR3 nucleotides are TGTGCCAGAAGCCCCGGACTAGCCGCAGATACGCAGTATTTT. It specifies CARSPGLAADTQYF.

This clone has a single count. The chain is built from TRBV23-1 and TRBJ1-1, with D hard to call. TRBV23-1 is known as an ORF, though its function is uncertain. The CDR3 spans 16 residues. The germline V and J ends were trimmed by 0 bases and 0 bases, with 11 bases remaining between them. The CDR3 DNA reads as TGCGCCAGCAGTCAATCAAGGGTTCCCCTGAACACTGAAGCTTTCTTT. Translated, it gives CASSQSRVPLNTEAFF.

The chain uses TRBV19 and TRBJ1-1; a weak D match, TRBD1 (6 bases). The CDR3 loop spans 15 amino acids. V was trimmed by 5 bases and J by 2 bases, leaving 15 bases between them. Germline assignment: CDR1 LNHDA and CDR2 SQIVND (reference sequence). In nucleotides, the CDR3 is TGTGCCAGTAGTTTCTATTGGGGGGCTAACACTGAAGCTTTCTTT. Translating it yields CASSFYWGANTEAFF.

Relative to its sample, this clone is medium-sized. CDR3: CASSLTFLEGARGYTF. CDR3 coding DNA: TGTGCCAGCAGCCTCACATTTCTCGAGGGGGCGCGTGGCTACACCTTC. The chain carries TRBV7-2 and TRBJ1-2; 7 bases are a match to TRBD1. The CDR3 covers 16 residues. Germline lookup yields CDR1 SGHTA and CDR2 FQGNSA. The trim removed 5 bases at V and 7 bases at J, leaving 16 bases unmatched.

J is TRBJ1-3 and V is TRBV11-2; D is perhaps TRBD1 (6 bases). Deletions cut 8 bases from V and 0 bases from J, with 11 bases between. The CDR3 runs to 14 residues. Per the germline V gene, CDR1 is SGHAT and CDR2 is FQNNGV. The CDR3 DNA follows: TGTGCCAGCGGAACAGGGCTCTCTGGAAACACCATATATTTT. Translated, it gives CASGTGLSGNTIYF.

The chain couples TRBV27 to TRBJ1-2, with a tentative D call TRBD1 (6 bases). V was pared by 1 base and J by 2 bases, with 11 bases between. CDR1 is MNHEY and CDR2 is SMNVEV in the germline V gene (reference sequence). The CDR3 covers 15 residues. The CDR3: CASSLWGAENYGYTF. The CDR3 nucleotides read TGTGCCAGCAGTTTATGGGGGGCTGAAAACTATGGCTACACCTTC.

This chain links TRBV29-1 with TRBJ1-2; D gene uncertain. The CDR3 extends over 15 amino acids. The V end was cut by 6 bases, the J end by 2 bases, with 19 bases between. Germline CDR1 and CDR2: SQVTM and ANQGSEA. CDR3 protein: CSVTAGLLGNYGYTF. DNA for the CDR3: TGCAGCGTAACCGCAGGATTGTTAGGAAACTATGGCTACACCTTC.

CDR3 coding DNA: TGTGCCAGCAGTTTAAGAGGGGGCTATACAGATACGCAGTATTTT. Protein: CASSLRGGYTDTQYF. The chain joins TRBV28 to TRBJ2-3; 7 bases are shared with TRBD1. With 2 bases clipped from V and 3 bases from J, the junction kept 5 bases outside the gene matches. Per germline, CDR1 MDHEN and CDR2 SYDVKM. The CDR3 spans 15 residues.

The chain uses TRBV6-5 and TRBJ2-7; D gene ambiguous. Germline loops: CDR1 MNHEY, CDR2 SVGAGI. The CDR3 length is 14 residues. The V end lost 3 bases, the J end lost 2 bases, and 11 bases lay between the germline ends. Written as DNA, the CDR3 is TGTGCCAGCAGTTATTGGCCAGAAGCCTACGAGCAGTACTTC. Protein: CASSYWPEAYEQYF.

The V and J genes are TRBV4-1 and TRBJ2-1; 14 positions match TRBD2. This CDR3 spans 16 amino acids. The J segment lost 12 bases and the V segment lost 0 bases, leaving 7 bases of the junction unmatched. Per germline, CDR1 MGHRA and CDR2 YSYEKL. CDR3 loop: CASSQDWTSGGLRQFF. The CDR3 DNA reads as TGCGCCAGCAGCCAAGATTGGACTAGCGGGGGGTTGAGGCAGTTCTTC.

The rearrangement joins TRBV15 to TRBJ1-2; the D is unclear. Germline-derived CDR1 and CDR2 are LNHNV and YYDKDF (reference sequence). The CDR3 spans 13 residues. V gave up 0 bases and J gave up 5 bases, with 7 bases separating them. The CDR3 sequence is CATSRDLAYGYTF. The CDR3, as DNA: TGTGCCACCAGCAGAGATTTGGCATATGGCTACACCTTC.

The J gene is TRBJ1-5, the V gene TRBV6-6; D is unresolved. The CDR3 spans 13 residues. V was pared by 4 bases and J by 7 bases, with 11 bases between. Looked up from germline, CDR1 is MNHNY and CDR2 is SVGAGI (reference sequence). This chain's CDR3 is CASSLGAYQPQHF. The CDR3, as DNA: TGTGCCAGCAGTTTGGGAGCGTACCAGCCCCAGCATTTT.

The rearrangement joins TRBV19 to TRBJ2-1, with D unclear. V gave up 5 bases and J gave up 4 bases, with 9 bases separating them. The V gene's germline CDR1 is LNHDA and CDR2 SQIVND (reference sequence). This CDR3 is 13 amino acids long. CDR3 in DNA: TGTGCCAGTAGTTTGGATAGATACAATGAGCAGTTCTTC. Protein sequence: CASSLDRYNEQFF.